These 5 T cell receptor beta chains came from one sample sequenced in a study of neurological immune-mediated disorders (dated 2019 in TCRdb). Library method: 5' RACE. The sample was run on an Illumina HiSeq 2500. The public sequencing data were trimmed at Q25 with fastp and processed into clonotypes with MiXCR by TCRdb, which kept only in-frame beta chains. Rows matching on CDR3 protein sequence are summarized as one entry with the most common DNA and genes. Present in this sample are 60,000 to 90,000 distinct CDR3 sequences, 9.5% to 13% of which were seen just once. In total, the top ten clones hold roughly a tenth of the sample. The intended sense of this specimen's time point label: longitudinal time-point 1 (baseline). The specimen sequenced was PBMCs. These receptor sequences come from a man aged 30 to 45 in good health.

Ten or more counts support this clonotype. The chain is built from TRBV27 and TRBJ1-6; D unclear. CDR1 MNHEY and CDR2 SMNVEV come from the germline V gene (reference sequence). This CDR3 region has 14 residues. V was trimmed by 3 bases and J by 4 bases, leaving 7 bases between them. In nucleotides, the CDR3 is TGTGCCAGCAGTTTCACCATTTATAATTCACCCCTCCACTTT. Translation gives CASSFTIYNSPLHF.

This clonotype was observed many times. V and J are TRBV27 and TRBJ2-5, with 8 bases identical to TRBD2. The CDR3 totals 14 residues. Per the germline V gene, CDR1 is MNHEY and CDR2 is SMNVEV (reference sequence). V trimming: 3 bases; J trimming: 3 bases; junction bases outside the gene matches: 3. CDR3 nucleotide sequence: TGTGCCAGCAGTTTGGGACTAGAGGAAGAGACCCAGTACTTC. Translated, it gives CASSLGLEEETQYF.

This clonotype was observed at least ten times. The chain recombines TRBV7-8 with TRBJ2-1; TRBD1 agrees at 7 bases. Germline lookup yields CDR1 SGHVS and CDR2 FQNEAQ. Germline trimming cut 5 bases from V and 3 bases from J; bases unmatched to any gene: 7. The CDR3 has 15 amino acids. CDR3 coding DNA: TGTGCCAGCAGCCCAGAGGGGACAGACTACAATGAGCAGTTCTTC. Translated: CASSPEGTDYNEQFF.

This clonotype was found many times. The chain recombines TRBV13 with TRBJ2-7, with D uncertain. CDR3 length equals 13 residues. Trimming shortened V by 2 bases and J by 2 bases, and 7 bases separated the two germline ends. Germline lookup yields CDR1 PRHDT and CDR2 FYEKMQ (reference sequence). This chain's CDR3 is CASSLNGAYEQYF. CDR3 nucleotides: TGTGCCAGCAGCTTAAACGGAGCCTACGAGCAGTACTTC.

Many counts were recorded for this clonotype. The rearrangement uses TRBV20-1 and TRBJ2-7, with 9 bases lining up with TRBD2. The germline V gene encodes CDR1 DFQATT and CDR2 SNEGSKA (reference sequence). J gave up 0 bases and V 6 bases, and 9 bases lay outside the gene matches. The CDR3 sequence is 15 residues long. The CDR3 DNA reads TGCAGTGCACCCATCGGGGGACTAGCCTCCTACGAGCAGTACTTC. It is translated as CSAPIGGLASYEQYF.